What follows are 15 T cell receptor beta chains derived from one specimen sequenced in a study of patients and donors after allogeneic stem cell transplantation. TCRdb re-called the RT-PCR reads with MiXCR, one entry per CDR3 protein. The sample has some 200,000 distinct CDR3 sequences, 41% seen once; the top ten hold 33%. The sequenced material came from blood, either unsorted or a sorted T cell fraction (not recorded which). All receptors come from a human donor who was either an allogeneic HSCT recipient or a stem cell or donor lymphocyte infusion donor (not recorded which). It is not recorded whose cells these are; they may come from a transplant donor.

The V and J genes are TRBV7-8 and TRBJ2-5, with 10 bases lining up with TRBD2. V lost 1 base, J lost 7 bases, and 9 bases stayed unmatched. This CDR3 is built from 16 residues. The germline V gene has CDR1 SGHVS and CDR2 FQNEAQ. The CDR3 protein is CASSLVASGSDVTQYF. CDR3 sequence (DNA): TGTGCCAGCAGCTTAGTGGCTAGCGGGAGTGACGTGACCCAGTACTTC.

The chain combines TRBV30 with TRBJ1-2, with TRBD1 matching 9 bases. This CDR3 region has 12 residues. J lost 7 bases, V lost 7 bases, and 7 bases had no gene match. Germline CDR1 and CDR2: GTSNPN and SVGIG (reference sequence). CDR3 sequence (DNA): TGTGCCTCCGGCGGGACAGGGATTGGCTACACCTTC. Encoded protein: CASGGTGIGYTF.

The chain is built from TRBV20-1 and TRBJ2-3; D might be TRBD2 (6 bases). CDR1 and CDR2 (germline): DFQATT, SNEGSKA (reference sequence). The CDR3 totals 15 residues. V was clipped by 3 bases and J by 4 bases, with 17 bases between them. The CDR3 is CSASRGLAGADTQYF. The CDR3, as DNA: TGCAGTGCTAGCCGGGGGTTAGCTGGCGCAGATACGCAGTATTTT.

This clonotype came up a few times. The rearrangement links TRBV4-3 to TRBJ1-4; no clear D gene. CDR3 length: 16 residues. Trimming took 0 bases from V and 2 from J, leaving 10 bases between them. The germline V gene encodes CDR1 LGHNA and CDR2 YSLEER. The CDR3 sequence: CASSQDRSSTNEKLFF. In nucleotides, the CDR3 is TGCGCCAGCAGCCAAGACAGATCCTCTACTAATGAAAAACTGTTTTTT.

The chain combines TRBV4-3 with TRBJ2-3, with 8 bases aligning to TRBD2. The CDR3 runs 16 residues. The ends lost 0 bases at V and 5 bases at J; junction bases unmatched: 7. CDR1 is LGHNA and CDR2 is YSLEER in the germline V gene. CDR3 sequence (DNA): TGCGCCAGCAGCCAAGAAACGGGAGGGTCCCAAGATACGCAGTATTTT. This encodes CASSQETGGSQDTQYF.

The chain is built from TRBV9 and TRBJ1-3; 7 bases line up with TRBD1. Germline CDR1 is SGDLS and CDR2 is YYNGEE. The CDR3 is 14 residues long. Trimming cost V 3 bases and J 10 bases; bases outside gene matches: 10. The CDR3 spells CASSGQGVERTIYF. The CDR3 DNA sequence: TGTGCCAGCAGCGGACAGGGAGTGGAGAGAACCATATATTTT.

This clonotype was counted only a few times. This chain connects TRBV28 to TRBJ1-6; the match to TRBD1 covers 7 bases. CDR1 is MDHEN, CDR2 SYDVKM, per germline. V shed 5 bases, J shed 8 bases, and the junction held 6 bases outside the gene matches. CDR3 size: 14 residues. The CDR3 loop is CASSHDREHSPLHF. CDR3 sequence (DNA): TGTGCCAGCAGTCACGACAGGGAGCATTCACCCCTCCACTTT.

The chain recombines TRBV20-1 with TRBJ1-1, with D possibly TRBD1 on 6 matching bases. V was shortened by 1 base and J by 3 bases, with 15 bases between the two germline ends. The germline gives CDR1 DFQATT, CDR2 SNEGSKA (reference sequence). The CDR3 totals 15 residues. The CDR3 DNA reads TGCAGTGCTAGAGGGGGGCCGGATAGAGACACTGAAGCTTTCTTT. Its translation is CSARGGPDRDTEAFF.

The chain carries TRBV12-3 or TRBV12-4 and TRBJ2-3; D gene uncertain. Trimming removed 10 bases at V and 1 base at J, with 9 bases between. The CDR3 is 12 residues long. The CDR3 DNA is TGTGCCACCCGGATGGGCACAGATACGCAGTATTTT. Amino acid sequence: CATRMGTDTQYF.

This clonotype was recorded a few times. The chain recombines TRBV30 with TRBJ2-1; 14 bases match TRBD2. The CDR3 loop spans 13 amino acids. The germline V gene encodes CDR1 GTSNPN and CDR2 SVGIG (reference sequence). CDR3 nucleotides: TGTACCTCCCGGACTAGCGGGAGGAATGAGCAGTTCTTC. Encoded protein: CTSRTSGRNEQFF.

The chain recombines TRBV30 with TRBJ1-4, with a tentative D call TRBD1 (6 bases). Germline CDR1 reads GTSNPN; CDR2 reads SVGIG (reference sequence). There are 12 residues in the CDR3. V dropped 3 bases and J dropped 8 bases, with 10 bases sitting between them. The CDR3 reads CAWRQGNEKLFF. CDR3 in DNA: TGTGCCTGGAGACAGGGTAACGAAAAACTGTTTTTT.

Only a few counts were recorded for this clonotype. The rearrangement joins TRBV9 to TRBJ1-6, with D uncertain. CDR1 and CDR2 from the germline V gene are SGDLS and YYNGEE. The CDR3 runs to 14 residues. V was shortened by 0 bases and J by 9 bases, with 10 bases between the two germline ends. The CDR3 region is CASSVGLWSSPLHF. DNA of the CDR3: TGTGCCAGCAGCGTAGGGTTGTGGTCTTCACCCCTCCACTTT. Variable domain in full (rest from reference TRBV9 and TRBJ1-6): DSGVTQTPKHLITATGQRVTLRCSPRSGDLSVYWYQQSLDQGLQFLIQYYNGEERAKGNILERFSAQQFPDLHSELNLSSLELGDSALYFCASSVGLWSSPLHFGNGTRLTVT.

In its sample, this clonotype was seen a few times. CDR3 sequence: CASSLVAVAYNEQFF. The DNA for the CDR3 is TGTGCCAGCAGCTTAGTAGCGGTGGCCTACAATGAGCAGTTCTTC. This chain uses TRBV7-2 with TRBJ2-1; tentatively, D is TRBD2 (6 bases). From germline, CDR1 is SGHTA and CDR2 FQGNSA. CDR3 size: 15 residues. Deletions cut 1 base from V and 2 bases from J, with 9 bases between.

The chain has TRBV7-9 and TRBJ1-1; no clear D gene. V was pared by 2 bases and J by 1 base, with 5 bases between. The CDR3 is 13 residues long. Germline loops: CDR1 SEHNR, CDR2 FQNEAQ (reference sequence). The CDR3 is CASSLLSNTEAFF. CDR3 DNA sequence: TGTGCCAGCAGCTTACTATCGAACACTGAAGCTTTCTTT.

The chain couples TRBV6-5 to TRBJ2-3; weak D call: TRBD2 (6 bases). The germline gives CDR1 MNHEY, CDR2 SVGAGI. The CDR3 is 15 amino acids. Trimming removed 4 bases at V and 4 bases at J, with 15 bases between. CDR3 DNA: TGTGCCAGCAGTTTATCTTCCGGGAGCTCAGATACGCAGTATTTT. Its protein product is CASSLSSGSSDTQYF.